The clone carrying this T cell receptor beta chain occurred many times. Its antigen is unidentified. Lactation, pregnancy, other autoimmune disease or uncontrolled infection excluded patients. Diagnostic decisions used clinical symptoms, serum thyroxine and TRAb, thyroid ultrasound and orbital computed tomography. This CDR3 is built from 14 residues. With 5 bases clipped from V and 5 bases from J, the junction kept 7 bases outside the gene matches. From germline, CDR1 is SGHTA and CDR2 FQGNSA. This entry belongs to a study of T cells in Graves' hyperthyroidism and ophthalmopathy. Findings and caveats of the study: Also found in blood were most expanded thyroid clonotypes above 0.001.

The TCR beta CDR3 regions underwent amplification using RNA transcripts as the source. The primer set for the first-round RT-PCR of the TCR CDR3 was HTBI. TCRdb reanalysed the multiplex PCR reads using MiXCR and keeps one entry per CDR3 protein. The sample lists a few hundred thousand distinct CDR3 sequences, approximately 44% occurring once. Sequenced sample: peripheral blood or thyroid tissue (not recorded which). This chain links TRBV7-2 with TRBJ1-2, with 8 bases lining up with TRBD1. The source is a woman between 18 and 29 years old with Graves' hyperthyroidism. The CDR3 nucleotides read TGTGCCAGCAGCCCTACCGGACAGGGATATGGCTACACCTTC. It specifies CASSPTGQGYGYTF. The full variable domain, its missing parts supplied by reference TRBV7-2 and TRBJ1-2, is GAGVSQSPSNKVTEKGKDVELRCDPISGHTALYWYRQSLGQGLEFLIYFQGNSAPDKSGLPSDRFSAERTGGSVSTLTIQRTQQEDSAVYLCASSPTGQGYGYTFGSGTRLTVV.